The TCR beta chain described here comes from a study of Ad26.COV2.S vaccination and SARS-CoV-2 variants. Points from the study as a whole: Participants in the vaccine arm had higher spike-specific TCR breadth; placebo recipients had lower. TCR breadth and depth estimates may have understated total T cell responses. Considerable breadth of spike-specific CD8+ and CD4+ T cell responses has reportedly been documented following vaccination.

TCRdb's copy holds only in-frame clones and misses some; the assay was immunoSEQ multiplex PCR. The sample holds more than 120,000 clones; roughly 85% are singletons and the top ten take approximately 5.1%. As for this clone: The antigen remains undetermined.

This CDR3 has 13 residues. Germline V gene sequence: CDR1 GTSNPN, CDR2 SVGIG (reference sequence). Unmatched junction bases numbered 0, after V lost 5 bases and J lost 1 base. This sequence was found in a human donor who had recovered from COVID-19. This material consisted of peripheral blood, taken after recovery from COVID-19. The V gene is TRBV30, the J gene TRBJ2-1; 9 nucleotides align to TRBD1. For the CDR3, the DNA is TGTGCCTGGGACAGGGGGTCCTACAATGAGCAGTTCTTC. Translated: CAWDRGSYNEQFF.